Shown below are 30 T cell receptor beta chains from a single sample sequenced in a study of shared clonotypes between healthy human individuals. Only in-frame clones appear in the TCRdb table, and some are missing; sequencing was by immunoSEQ multiplex PCR. Of over 2 million clones in the sample, approximately 90% were seen once. Source material: naive CD4+ T cells from PBMCs. Subset denoted: CD45RA+ positively selected. The origin of the receptors is a man between 18 and 29 years old in good health. Some clones in this sample may be carry-over from other donors' samples.

V is TRBV18 and J is TRBJ1-4, with D unresolved. The CDR3 totals 13 residues. V gave up 2 bases and J gave up 8 bases, with 9 bases separating them. Germline lookup yields CDR1 KGHSH and CDR2 LQKENI. CDR3 DNA sequence: TGTGCCAGCTCACCAATAGGTGGGGAAAAACTGTTTTTT. Its translation: CASSPIGGEKLFF.

This chain uses TRBV5-8 with TRBJ2-1, with TRBD2 as a possible D gene (6 bases). This CDR3 is built from 15 residues. Germline V gives CDR1 SGHTS, CDR2 YDEGEE. The V and J ends lost 4 bases and 7 bases respectively, with 18 bases between them. The CDR3 sequence is CASSRRRVGSNEQFF. The CDR3 nucleotides read TGTGCCAGCAGCCGCAGGAGGGTTGGGAGTAATGAGCAGTTCTTC.

The V and J genes are TRBV11-2 and TRBJ2-2; D is unclear. Germline assignment: CDR1 SGHAT and CDR2 FQNNGV. There are 15 residues in the CDR3. Between the trimmed V and J ends, which lost 2 bases and 0 bases, there was a span of 7 bases. The CDR3 nucleotides are TGTGCCAGCAGCTTACTCAGATCGAACACCGGGGAGCTGTTTTTT. Its protein is CASSLLRSNTGELFF.

The DNA for the CDR3 is TGTGCCAGCACCCTAGGGCCGCAGGGGCTCGAGCAGTACTTC. Its protein product is CASTLGPQGLEQYF. This chain connects TRBV28 to TRBJ2-7, with a weak D call TRBD1 (6 bases). The germline V and J ends were trimmed by 7 bases and 6 bases, with 19 bases remaining between them. In germline, CDR1 is MDHEN, CDR2 SYDVKM. CDR3 length: 14 amino acids. Full variable domain (remainder filled in from reference TRBV28 and TRBJ2-7): DVKVTQSSRYLVKRTGEKVFLECVQDMDHENMFWYRQDPGLGLRLIYFSYDVKMKEKGDIPEGYSVSREKKERFSLILESASTNQTSMYLCASTLGPQGLEQYFGPGTRLTVT.

This clone was counted between two and nine times. Other DNA sequences in the sample encode the same CDR3. V is TRBV5-1 and J is TRBJ2-7, with a weak D call TRBD1 (6 bases). V lost 0 bases, J lost 6 bases, and 7 bases lay in between. There are 12 residues in the CDR3. Germline V gene sequence: CDR1 SGHRS, CDR2 YFSETQ. CDR3: CASSLEGVEQYF. The CDR3 DNA is TGCGCCAGCAGCTTGGAGGGGGTCGAGCAGTACTTC.

This chain links TRBV7-3 with TRBJ1-4; the D gene is possibly TRBD1 (5 bases). The CDR3 sequence is 15 residues long. V lost 1 base to trimming and J lost 6 bases, with 12 bases between them. CDR1 and CDR2 from the germline V gene are SGHTA and FQGTGA. DNA of the CDR3: TGTGCCAGCAGCTTAATGCGGGGAGGGGATGAAAAACTGTTTTTT. It codes for CASSLMRGGDEKLFF.

This chain joins TRBV6-7 and TRBJ2-5, with D tentatively TRBD1 (6 bases). TRBV6-7 is an open reading frame whose function is uncertain. The CDR3 has 15 residues. Trimming cost V 3 bases and J 2 bases, with 13 bases left between them. The CDR3 loop reads CASSYLHRAQETQYF. The CDR3 region has the DNA TGTGCCAGCAGTTATTTACACAGGGCACAAGAGACCCAGTACTTC.

The rearrangement joins TRBV18 to TRBJ1-3; D uncertain. CDR1 and CDR2 (germline): KGHSH, LQKENI. Trimming shortened V by 0 bases and J by 2 bases, and 8 bases separated the two germline ends. CDR3 length equals 15 residues. The DNA of the CDR3 is TGTGCCAGCTCACCACCGTTGGCAGCTGGAAACACCATATATTTT. Translating gives CASSPPLAAGNTIYF.

This chain joins TRBV5-1 and TRBJ1-1, with a tentative D call TRBD1 (6 bases). V dropped 4 bases and J dropped 1 base, with 11 bases sitting between them. CDR1 SGHRS and CDR2 YFSETQ come from the germline V gene. The CDR3 has 14 residues. The CDR3 here is CASSVTGQNTEAFF. The CDR3 nucleotides are TGCGCCAGCAGCGTGACAGGCCAGAACACTGAAGCTTTCTTT.

In regard to this clone: This CDR3 is also generated by other DNA sequences in the sample. The chain recombines TRBV2 with TRBJ2-7, with D uncertain. This CDR3 comprises 11 residues. Between the trimmed V and J ends, which lost 4 bases and 4 bases, there was a span of 5 bases. In germline, CDR1 is SNHLY, CDR2 FYNNEI. The CDR3 region is CASSGPYEQYF. The CDR3 DNA follows: TGTGCCAGCAGTGGGCCGTACGAGCAGTACTTC.

This sequence joins TRBV18 and TRBJ2-5, with TRBD1 matching over 10 bases. Germline assignment: CDR1 KGHSH and CDR2 LQKENI. The CDR3 consists of 17 residues. V lost 3 bases to trimming and J lost 5 bases; unmatched junction nucleotides: 12. CDR3 region: CASSPARTGTGDETQYF. The CDR3 bases are TGTGCCAGCTCACCGGCTAGAACCGGGACAGGGGACGAGACCCAGTACTTC.

The genes are TRBV28 and TRBJ2-3; the D gene is possibly TRBD2 (6 bases). The CDR3 runs 12 residues. Germline-derived CDR1 and CDR2 are MDHEN and SYDVKM. V was trimmed by 6 bases and J by 5 bases, leaving 9 bases between them. This CDR3 reads CASSPGRDTQYF. The CDR3 DNA reads TGTGCCAGCAGCCCCGGGAGAGATACGCAGTATTTT.

With regard to this clone: Other DNA sequences of this sample code for an identical CDR3. This chain joins TRBV5-1 and TRBJ2-7; TRBD2 aligns across 7 bases. After removal of 7 bases from V and 2 bases from J, the junction contained 9 bases not matched to a gene. CDR3 length: 14 residues. The V gene's germline CDR1 is SGHRS and CDR2 YFSETQ. The CDR3 DNA sequence: TGCGCCAGCTCCCCGGCTAGCGGTCCCTACGAGCAGTACTTC. This codes for CASSPASGPYEQYF. Full variable domain (rest looked up from reference TRBV5-1 and TRBJ2-7): KAGVTQTPRYLIKTRGQQVTLSCSPISGHRSVSWYQQTPGQGLQFLFEYFSETQRNKGNFPGRFSGRQFSNSRSEMNVSTLELGDSALYLCASSPASGPYEQYFGPGTRLTVT.

The V gene is TRBV5-1, the J gene TRBJ2-1, with TRBD2 matching over 9 bases. Germline V gene data show CDR1 as SGHRS and CDR2 as YFSETQ. The ends lost 0 bases at V and 7 bases at J; junction bases unmatched: 2. The CDR3 spans 14 residues. The CDR3 DNA is TGCGCCAGCAGCTTGGAAGGACTAGCGAATGAGCAGTTCTTC. Protein sequence: CASSLEGLANEQFF.

The sample holds one count of this clone. The CDR3 DNA sequence: TGCGCCAGCAGCTTGGACAGCCAGATTTCCGGGGAGCTGTTTTTT. This encodes CASSLDSQISGELFF. The chain links TRBV5-1 to TRBJ2-2; no definite D call. Per the germline V gene, CDR1 is SGHRS and CDR2 is YFSETQ. The V end lost 0 bases, the J end lost 6 bases, and 12 bases lay between the germline ends. This CDR3 region has 15 residues.

CDR3 sequence: CASSPPGLGSYEQYF. CDR3 DNA: TGCGCCAGCAGTCCGCCAGGGTTGGGTTCCTACGAGCAGTACTTC. V and J are TRBV23-1 and TRBJ2-7, with a weak D call TRBD1 (5 bases). TRBV23-1 is placed among ORFs of uncertain function. V was cut by 4 bases and J by 1 base, with 14 bases left in between. The CDR3 spans 15 residues.

The chain recombines TRBV28 with TRBJ1-1; D unresolved. The V end was cut by 4 bases, the J end by 1 base, with 13 bases between. This CDR3 is 15 amino acids long. Germline V CDR1 and CDR2: MDHEN, SYDVKM. The DNA of the CDR3 is TGTGCCAGCAGTTGGACTCTATCCCAGAACACTGAAGCTTTCTTT. Translating it yields CASSWTLSQNTEAFF.

This chain uses TRBV9 with TRBJ1-2, with 7 bases fitting TRBD1. This CDR3 is 14 amino acids long. V was clipped by 4 bases and J by 0 bases; unmatched bases: 3. CDR1 and CDR2 (germline): SGDLS, YYNGEE. The CDR3 DNA reads as TGTGCCAGCAGCCCACAGGGGACTAACTATGGCTACACCTTC. It is translated as CASSPQGTNYGYTF.

The J gene is TRBJ1-1, the V gene TRBV7-9, with 8 bases identical to TRBD1. Germline V gives CDR1 SEHNR, CDR2 FQNEAQ (reference sequence). V lost 2 bases, J lost 0 bases, and 2 bases stayed unmatched. CDR3 size: 15 residues. The CDR3 bases are TGTGCCAGCAGCTTAACAGGGGGGATGAACACTGAAGCTTTCTTT. This sequence encodes CASSLTGGMNTEAFF. Complete variable domain (other parts from reference TRBV7-9 and TRBJ1-1): DTGVSQNPRHKITKRGQNVTFRCDPISEHNRLYWYRQTLGQGPEFLTYFQNEAQLEKSRLLSDRFSAERPKGSFSTLEIQRTEQGDSAMYLCASSLTGGMNTEAFFGQGTRLTVV.

The CDR3 sequence: CASSEARGASEAFF. The CDR3 coding sequence is TGTGCCAGCAGTGAAGCGCGGGGGGCCTCTGAAGCTTTCTTT. The chain is built from TRBV6-1 and TRBJ1-1; perhaps TRBD1 as D (6 bases). The germline CDR1 and CDR2 sequences are MNHNS and SASEGT. Between the trimmed V and J ends, which lost 0 bases and 6 bases, there was a span of 11 bases. The CDR3 loop spans 14 amino acids.

The rearrangement uses TRBV6-6 and TRBJ1-1; D uncertain. V lost 6 bases to trimming and J lost 2 bases, with 7 bases between them. Germline-derived CDR1 and CDR2 are MNHNY and SVGAGI (reference sequence). CDR3 length: 12 residues. The CDR3 DNA is TGTGCCAGCAGCGTGCCTAACACTGAAGCTTTCTTT. Encoded protein: CASSVPNTEAFF.

With regard to this clone: The identical CDR3 is also encoded by other nucleotide sequences in the sample. V gene TRBV5-1 combines with J gene TRBJ2-3, with TRBD2 matching 11 bases. This CDR3 region has 16 residues. Germline CDR1 is SGHRS and CDR2 is YFSETQ. V shed 4 bases, J shed 0 bases, and the junction held 4 bases outside the gene matches. The CDR3 sequence: CASSPGTSGSTDTQYF. CDR3 DNA: TGCGCCAGCAGCCCGGGGACTAGCGGTAGCACAGATACGCAGTATTTT.

The gene calls are TRBV7-6 and TRBJ2-2, with 10 bases identical to TRBD2. The V segment lost 3 bases and the J segment 6 bases; nucleotides outside the gene matches: 10. CDR1 is SGHVS, CDR2 FNYEAQ, per germline. The CDR3 extends over 17 amino acids. CDR3: CASSFVTSGIGAGELFF. As DNA, the CDR3 is TGTGCCAGCAGCTTTGTTACTAGCGGGATTGGGGCCGGGGAGCTGTTTTTT.

This clone was counted once. This chain uses TRBV19 with TRBJ1-5; TRBD1 matches at 12 bases. Trimming at V came to 3 bases and at J to 1 base, leaving 13 bases not matched to a gene. The length of the CDR3 is 20 residues. Germline CDR1 and CDR2: LNHDA and SQIVND (reference sequence). CDR3 amino acids: CASSMRLGQGAWGSNQPQHF. The CDR3 bases are TGTGCCAGTAGTATGAGACTGGGACAGGGGGCTTGGGGGAGCAATCAGCCCCAGCATTTT.

This clone was picked up one time. The V gene is TRBV6-1, the J gene TRBJ2-7, with 9 bases lining up with TRBD1. CDR1 is MNHNS and CDR2 is SASEGT in the germline V gene. The ends lost 7 bases at V and 3 bases at J; junction bases unmatched: 4. There are 13 residues in the CDR3. CDR3 sequence (DNA): TGTGCCAGCAATCCGGGACAGGGCTACGAGCAGTACTTC. It is translated as CASNPGQGYEQYF.

The chain carries TRBV18 and TRBJ1-3; D is unclear. The CDR3 sequence is 17 residues long. Trimming stripped 3 bases from V and 0 bases from J, with 15 bases between. CDR1 and CDR2 from the germline V gene are KGHSH and LQKENI. CDR3 protein: CASSPLSYGSSGNTIYF. CDR3 DNA: TGTGCCAGCTCACCGCTGTCGTATGGAAGCTCTGGAAACACCATATATTTT.

As for this clone: The sample holds other DNA sequences that translate to the same CDR3. The chain is built from TRBV5-1 and TRBJ1-1, with D hard to call. Trimming took off 0 bases at V and 0 bases at J, with 6 bases between the two ends. Germline values: CDR1 SGHRS, CDR2 YFSETQ. CDR3 size: 14 residues. For the CDR3, the DNA is TGCGCCAGCAGCTTGGAGCGGTTGAACACTGAAGCTTTCTTT. Translation gives CASSLERLNTEAFF. Full variable domain (outside the CDR3, taken from reference TRBV5-1 and TRBJ1-1): KAGVTQTPRYLIKTRGQQVTLSCSPISGHRSVSWYQQTPGQGLQFLFEYFSETQRNKGNFPGRFSGRQFSNSRSEMNVSTLELGDSALYLCASSLERLNTEAFFGQGTRLTVV.

In this sample, this clone turned up a few times. V usage is TRBV6-1 and J usage is TRBJ1-1; D is possibly TRBD1 (5 bases). Per germline, CDR1 MNHNS and CDR2 SASEGT. The length of the CDR3 is 11 residues. The V and J ends lost 8 bases and 1 base respectively, with 5 bases between them. This CDR3 is CASQGNTEAFF. CDR3 in DNA: TGTGCCAGCCAGGGGAACACTGAAGCTTTCTTT.

The chain links TRBV5-4 to TRBJ2-5, with 7 bases fitting TRBD2. Unmatched junction bases numbered 13, after V lost 4 bases and J lost 4 bases. Germline V gives CDR1 SGHNT, CDR2 YYREEE (reference sequence). The CDR3 runs to 16 residues. The CDR3: CASSRFGVVAGETQYF. The CDR3 coding sequence is TGTGCCAGCAGCCGATTTGGGGTGGTAGCGGGAGAGACCCAGTACTTC.

The chain carries TRBV11-2 and TRBJ2-1, with D perhaps matching TRBD1 or TRBD2 (5 bases each). V was cut by 3 bases and J by 10 bases, with 16 bases left in between. The CDR3 loop spans 14 amino acids. Germline V gene sequence: CDR1 SGHAT, CDR2 FQNNGV. The CDR3 protein is CASSFDFRDPEQFF. CDR3 coding DNA: TGTGCCAGCAGCTTCGACTTCCGGGACCCCGAGCAGTTCTTC.